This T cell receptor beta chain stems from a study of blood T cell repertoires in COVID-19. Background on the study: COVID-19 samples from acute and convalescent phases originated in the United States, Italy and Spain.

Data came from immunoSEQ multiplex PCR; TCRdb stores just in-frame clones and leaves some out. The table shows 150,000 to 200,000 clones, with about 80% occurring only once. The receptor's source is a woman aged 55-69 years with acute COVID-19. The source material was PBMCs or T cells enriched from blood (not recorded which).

This chain's CDR3 is CASSFGREPKFF. The CDR3 DNA follows: TGTGCCAGCAGTTTTGGGCGGGAGCCGAAATTCTTC. This chain connects TRBV27 to TRBJ2-1; 7 bases are shared with TRBD2. CDR1 is MNHEY, CDR2 SMNVEV, per germline (reference sequence). V lost 3 bases to trimming and J lost 16 bases; unmatched junction nucleotides: 9. The CDR3 sequence is 12 residues long.